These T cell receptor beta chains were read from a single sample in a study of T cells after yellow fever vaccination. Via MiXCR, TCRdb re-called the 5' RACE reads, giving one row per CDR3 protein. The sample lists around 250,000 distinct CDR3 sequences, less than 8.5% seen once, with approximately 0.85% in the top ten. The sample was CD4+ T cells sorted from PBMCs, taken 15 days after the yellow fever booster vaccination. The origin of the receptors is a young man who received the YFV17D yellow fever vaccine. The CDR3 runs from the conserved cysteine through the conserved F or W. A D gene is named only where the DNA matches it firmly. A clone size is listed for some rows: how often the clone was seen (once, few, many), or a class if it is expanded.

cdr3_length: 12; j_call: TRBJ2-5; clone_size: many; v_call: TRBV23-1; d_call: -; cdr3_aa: CAPLGPQETQYF; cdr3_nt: TGCGCACCCCTAGGGCCCCAAGAGACCCAGTACTTC
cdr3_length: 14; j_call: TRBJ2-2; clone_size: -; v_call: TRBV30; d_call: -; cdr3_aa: CAVVRGVGAGELFF; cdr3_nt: TGTGCCGTGGTCAGGGGGGTGGGAGCCGGGGAGCTGTTTTTT
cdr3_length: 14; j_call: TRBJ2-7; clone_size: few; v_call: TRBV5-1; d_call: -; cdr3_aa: CASSLNAVNYEQYF; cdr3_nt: TGCGCCAGCAGCTTGAACGCGGTGAACTACGAGCAGTACTTC
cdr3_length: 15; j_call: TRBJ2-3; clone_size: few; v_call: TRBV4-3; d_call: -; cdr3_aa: CASSQEGRDGDTQYF; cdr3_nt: TGCGCCAGCAGCCAAGAGGGGCGGGATGGAGATACGCAGTATTTT
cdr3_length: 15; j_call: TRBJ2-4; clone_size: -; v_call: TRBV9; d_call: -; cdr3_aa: CASSVETTPGDIQYF; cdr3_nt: TGTGCCAGCAGCGTTGAGACGACCCCTGGGGACATTCAGTACTTC
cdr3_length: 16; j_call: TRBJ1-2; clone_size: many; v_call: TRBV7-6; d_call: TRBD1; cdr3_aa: CASSPVAGQENYGYTF; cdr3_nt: TGTGCCAGCAGCCCCGTGGCGGGACAGGAAAACTATGGCTACACCTTC
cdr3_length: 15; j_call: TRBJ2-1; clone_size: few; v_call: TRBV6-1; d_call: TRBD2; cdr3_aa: CASRRAGGTYNEQFF; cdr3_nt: TGTGCCAGCAGAAGAGCGGGAGGAACCTACAATGAGCAGTTCTTC
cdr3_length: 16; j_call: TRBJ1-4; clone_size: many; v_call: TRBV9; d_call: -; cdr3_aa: CASSAERGPTNEKLFF; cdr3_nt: TGTGCCAGCAGCGCGGAACGAGGGCCAACTAATGAAAAACTGTTTTTT
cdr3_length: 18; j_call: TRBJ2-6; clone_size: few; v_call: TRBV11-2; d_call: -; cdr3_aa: CASIPRWLGSSGANVLTF; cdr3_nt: TGTGCCAGCATCCCCCGTTGGCTGGGGAGCTCTGGGGCCAACGTCCTGACTTTC
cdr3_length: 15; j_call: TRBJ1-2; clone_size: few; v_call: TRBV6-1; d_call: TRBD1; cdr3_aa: CASSVSGQGAYGYTF; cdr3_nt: TGTGCCAGCAGTGTCTCGGGACAGGGGGCTTATGGCTACACCTTC
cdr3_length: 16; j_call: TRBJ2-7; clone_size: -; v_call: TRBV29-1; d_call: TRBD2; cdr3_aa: CSVGPGPAGGPYEQYF; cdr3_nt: TGCAGCGTTGGGCCCGGACCAGCGGGAGGGCCTTACGAGCAGTACTTC
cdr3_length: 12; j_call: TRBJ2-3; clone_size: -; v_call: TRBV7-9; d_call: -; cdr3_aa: CASSRVPDTQYF; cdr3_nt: TGTGCCAGCAGCCGGGTCCCAGATACGCAGTATTTT
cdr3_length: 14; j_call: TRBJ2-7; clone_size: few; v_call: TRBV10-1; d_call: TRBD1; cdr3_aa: CASSEFQGAYEQYF; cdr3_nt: TGCGCCAGCAGTGAGTTCCAGGGGGCCTACGAGCAGTACTTC
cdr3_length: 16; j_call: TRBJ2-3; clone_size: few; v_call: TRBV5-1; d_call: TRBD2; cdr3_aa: CASSPGGSGGTDTQYF; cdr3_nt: TGCGCCAGCAGCCCCGGGGGTAGCGGGGGCACAGATACGCAGTATTTT